The clone carrying this T cell receptor (beta chain) was observed at least ten times. The data originate from a study of low-dose radiotherapy and immunotherapy resistance in tumors. Across the study: Every two weeks patients got nivolumab 240 mg flat dose, plus ipilimumab 1 mg/kg every six weeks, intravenously. Aspirin was taken orally at 300 mg daily by patients, and this continued for four cycles from cycle 1 day 1.

Sample time point: before trial treatment. Each donor was administered nivolumab, ipilimumab, aspirin, low-dose cyclophosphamide and low-dose radiotherapy. Priming of first-strand cDNA relied on TRAV- and TRBV-specific primers (covering alpha and beta chains). TCRs underwent roughly 19 PCR cycles of amplification with a constant-region primer and V-primer adapter. Amplification of the isolated mRNA used in vitro transcription. MiXCR, run by TCRdb on the reads, gives a single entry per CDR3 protein. The sample yields tens of thousands of distinct CDR3 sequences, 15% to 20% seen once. Deletions cut 8 bases from V and 1 base from J, with 11 bases between. CDR1 is SGHAT and CDR2 is FQNNGV in the germline V gene. The CDR3 is 13 residues long.

Sequencing used PBMCs, obtained before treatment. The sequence derives from a male donor with prostate cancer. The V and J genes are TRBV11-2 and TRBJ2-5; TRBD1 or TRBD2 may be the D gene (5 bases each). CDR3 amino acids: CASQRGAQETQYF. The CDR3 DNA is TGTGCCAGCCAACGAGGGGCCCAAGAGACCCAGTACTTC.